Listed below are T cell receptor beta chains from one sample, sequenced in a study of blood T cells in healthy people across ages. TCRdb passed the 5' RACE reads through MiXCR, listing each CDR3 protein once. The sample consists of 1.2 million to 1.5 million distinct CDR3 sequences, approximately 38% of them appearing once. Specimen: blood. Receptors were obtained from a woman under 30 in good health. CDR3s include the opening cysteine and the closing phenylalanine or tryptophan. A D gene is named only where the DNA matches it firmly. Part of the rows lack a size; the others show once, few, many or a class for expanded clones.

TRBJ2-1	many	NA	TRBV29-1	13	TGCAGCGTTAAGAACCTTGGAGGCAATGAGCAGTTCTTC	CSVKNLGGNEQFF
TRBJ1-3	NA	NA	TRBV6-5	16	TGTGCCAGAGGGGAACCCAGACGAGCAGGGGGAAACACCATATATTTT	CARGEPRRAGGNTIYF
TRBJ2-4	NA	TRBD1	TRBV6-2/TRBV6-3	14	TGTGCCAGCAGTTCCTGGGACAGCCAAAACATTCAGTACTTC	CASSSWDSQNIQYF
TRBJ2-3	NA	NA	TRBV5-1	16	TGCGCCAGCAGCTTGTTCCAGCCCTCTAGCACAGATACGCAGTATTTT	CASSLFQPSSTDTQYF
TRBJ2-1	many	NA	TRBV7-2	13	TGTGCCAGCAGCCCAGTTTCCTACAATGAGCAGTTCTTC	CASSPVSYNEQFF
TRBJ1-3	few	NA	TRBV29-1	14	TGCAGCGTTGAAGATGGGAAGTCTGGAAACACCATATATTTT	CSVEDGKSGNTIYF
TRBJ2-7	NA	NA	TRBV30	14	TGTGCCTGGAGACCTATCCCCCACGCTTACGAGCAGTACTTC	CAWRPIPHAYEQYF
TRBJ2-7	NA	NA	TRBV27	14	TGTGCCAGCAGTCTGAGAGACAGGCCCTACGAGCAGTACTTC	CASSLRDRPYEQYF
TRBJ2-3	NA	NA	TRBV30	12	TGTGCCTGGAGTCTTCAGTCAGATACGCAGTATTTT	CAWSLQSDTQYF
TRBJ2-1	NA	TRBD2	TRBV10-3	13	TGTGCCATTTGTTCGGGAGGGTCCAATGAGCAGTTCTTC	CAICSGGSNEQFF
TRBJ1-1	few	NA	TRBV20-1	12	TGCAGTGCTAGAGAGGGGGCCACCGAAGCTTTCTTT	CSAREGATEAFF